This entry lists 3 T cell receptor beta chains sequenced from one sample in a study of CD8+CD57+ T cells in acquired aplastic anemia. For CDR3 and TCR beta VDJ profiling, genomic DNA was the template used. TCRdb re-called the reads with MiXCR, one entry per CDR3 protein. This repertoire shows about 180,000 distinct CDR3 sequences, about 47% found once; its top ten account for about 2.9%. Sequenced material: sorted CD4+, CD8+, or CD8+CD57+ T cells (not recorded which) from PBMCs. Receptor source: a human donor in good health.

This clonotype came up many times. The J gene is TRBJ1-2, the V gene TRBV6-1; maybe TRBD1 (5 bases). The CDR3 consists of 13 residues. CDR1 and CDR2 from the germline V gene are MNHNS and SASEGT. With 10 bases removed from V and 3 bases from J, the gap between germline ends came to 15 bases. CDR3 DNA: TGTGCCACCGCGCCTGAGGGGTACTATGGCTACACCTTC. It is translated as CATAPEGYYGYTF.

The chain combines TRBV18 with TRBJ2-3, with no clear D. The CDR3 has 15 residues. CDR1 is KGHSH and CDR2 is LQKENI in the germline V gene. V was pared by 3 bases and J by 0 bases, with 10 bases between. The CDR3 DNA follows: TGTGCCAGCTCACCTGTACAGCTTAGCACAGATACGCAGTATTTT. It is translated as CASSPVQLSTDTQYF.

The rearrangement uses TRBV10-3 and TRBJ2-2, with 9 bases fitting TRBD1. CDR1 is ENHRY, CDR2 SYGVKD, per germline. The V gene end was trimmed by 7 bases and the J gene end by 6 bases; junction bases not matched to a gene: 6. The CDR3 is 14 amino acids. CDR3 nucleotides: TGTGCCATCACCGGGACAGGGACGTCCGGGGAGCTGTTTTTT. Translating it yields CAITGTGTSGELFF.